This TCR beta chain was retrieved from a study of OX40 agonist ivuxolimab in advanced cancers. Study as a whole: Under the entry rules, prior anti-PD-1, anti-PD-L1 or anti-CTLA-4 therapy was allowed, and more than 35% had some.

As regards this clone: Its specificity is not known.

Produced via immunoSEQ multiplex PCR; TCRdb's table is partial and in-frame only. The table has about 53,000 clones, roughly four fifths seen once; the top ten hold roughly 1.5%. V was pared by 3 bases and J by 1 base, with 11 bases between. Germline V gene data show CDR1 as GTSNPN and CDR2 as SVGIG (reference sequence). The CDR3 is made up of 14 amino acids. The study's findings and limits: CD4+ T cells averaged fewer expanded clones than CD8+ T cells.

V usage is TRBV30 and J usage is TRBJ2-3; D gene unclear. This sample comprised CD4+ or CD8+ T cells sorted from blood, obtained in a trial of the OX40 agonist ivuxolimab. The sequence was collected from an adult with an advanced solid tumor such as melanoma, head and neck, liver or kidney cancer. CDR3: CAWSGFIRTDTQYF. The CDR3 coding sequence is TGTGCCTGGAGCGGGTTCATTCGCACAGATACGCAGTATTTT. Full variable domain (outside the CDR3, taken from reference TRBV30 and TRBJ2-3): SQTIHQWPATLVQPVGSPLSLECTVEGTSNPNLYWYRQAAGRGLQLLFYSVGIGQISSEVPQNLSASRPQDRQFILSSKKLLLSDSGFYLCAWSGFIRTDTQYFGPGTRLTVL.